The entry below describes one T cell receptor (beta chain). Its antigen remains unidentified. The V end lost 5 bases, the J end lost 7 bases, and 8 bases lay between the germline ends. The CDR3 spans 11 residues. The germline V gene has CDR1 MNHEY and CDR2 SVGAGI. Runs used v3.0 of the immunoSEQ assay and were done at survey level. This table comes from immunoSEQ multiplex PCR, and its TCRdb copy is limited to in-frame clones, with some not included. Of 35,000 to 55,000 clones listed, 90% to 95% are singletons. These data belong to a study of long-term antiretroviral therapy in people with HIV. Study findings and constraints: Viral resistance, ART adherence and therapy changes all lacked available data.

The starting material was unsorted PBMCs, obtained 3.7 years after starting antiretroviral therapy. The chain recombines TRBV6-5 with TRBJ1-2; TRBD1 might be the D (6 bases). The TCR was taken from a woman between 50 and 59 years old with HIV. CDR3 sequence (DNA): TGTGCCAGCAGTGGAGGGGGTGGCTACACCTTC. Translation gives CASSGGGGYTF.